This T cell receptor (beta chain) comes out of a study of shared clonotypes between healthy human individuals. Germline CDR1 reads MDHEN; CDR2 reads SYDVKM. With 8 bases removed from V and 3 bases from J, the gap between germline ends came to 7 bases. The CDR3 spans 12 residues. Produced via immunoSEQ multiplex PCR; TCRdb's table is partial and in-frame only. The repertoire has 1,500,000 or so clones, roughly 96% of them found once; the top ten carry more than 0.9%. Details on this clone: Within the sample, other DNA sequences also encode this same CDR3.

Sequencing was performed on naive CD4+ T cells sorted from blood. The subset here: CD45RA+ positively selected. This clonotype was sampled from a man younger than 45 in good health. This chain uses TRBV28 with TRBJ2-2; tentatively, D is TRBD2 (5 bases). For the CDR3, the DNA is TGTGCCAGCCGGGGAGACACCGGGGAGCTGTTTTTT. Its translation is CASRGDTGELFF.